The 27 T cell receptor beta chains in this list originate from one sample, sequenced in a study of T cells in Graves' hyperthyroidism and ophthalmopathy. RNA transcripts provided the source from which TCR beta CDR3 regions were amplified. HTBI primers were employed in a first-round RT-PCR of the TCR CDR3. MiXCR, run by TCRdb on the multiplex PCR reads, gives a single entry per CDR3 protein. Here the sample spans roughly 500,000 distinct CDR3 sequences, 46% being singletons. The sample consisted of peripheral blood or thyroid tissue (not recorded which). The receptors shown here come from an adult woman with Graves' disease, either hyperthyroidism or ophthalmopathy (not recorded which).

This clonotype was counted at least ten times. This chain links TRBV10-3 with TRBJ2-7; D remains unclear. V gave up 3 bases and J gave up 3 bases, with 12 bases separating them. This CDR3 contains 14 residues. Germline values: CDR1 ENHRY, CDR2 SYGVKD. The CDR3 DNA sequence: TGTGCCATCAGTGAAGGAGAGGCCCACTACGAGCAGTACTTC. This encodes CAISEGEAHYEQYF.

This rearrangement joins TRBV5-1 to TRBJ2-2; 7 bases line up with TRBD1. The V gene end was trimmed by 2 bases and the J gene end by 5 bases; junction bases not matched to a gene: 3. The germline CDR1 and CDR2 sequences are SGHRS and YFSETQ. The CDR3 contains 14 residues. Here the CDR3 reads CASSFAGGTGELFF. DNA for the CDR3: TGCGCCAGCAGCTTCGCAGGGGGTACCGGGGAGCTGTTTTTT. Looking up the rest from reference TRBV5-1 and TRBJ2-2 gives the full variable domain: KAGVTQTPRYLIKTRGQQVTLSCSPISGHRSVSWYQQTPGQGLQFLFEYFSETQRNKGNFPGRFSGRQFSNSRSEMNVSTLELGDSALYLCASSFAGGTGELFFGEGSRLTVL.

This clonotype was seen ten or more times. The V call is TRBV2, the J call TRBJ1-3; D gene unclear. The length of the CDR3 is 15 residues. The germline gives CDR1 SNHLY, CDR2 FYNNEI. The ends were cut back, 6 bases at V and 0 bases at J, with 12 bases in the middle. CDR3: CASSPRPSSGNTIYF. Written as DNA, the CDR3 is TGTGCCAGCAGCCCGAGGCCCAGCTCTGGAAACACCATATATTTT.

This clonotype was recorded only once. The chain links TRBV20-1 to TRBJ1-4, with D possibly being TRBD1 (6 bases). CDR1 and CDR2 (germline): DFQATT, SNEGSKA (reference sequence). V was clipped by 6 bases and J by 6 bases, with 14 bases between them. This CDR3 region has 13 residues. The CDR3 protein is CSARRGPDEKLFF. The CDR3 DNA follows: TGCAGTGCAAGACGGGGGCCCGATGAAAAACTGTTTTTT.

CDR3 in amino acids: CASSYAPTGTEAFF. In nucleotides, the CDR3 is TGTGCCAGCAGTTACGCCCCCACCGGCACTGAAGCTTTCTTT. V usage is TRBV12-3 or TRBV12-4 and J usage is TRBJ1-1; D unresolved. The CDR3 runs to 14 residues. Trimming pared 4 bases from V and 4 bases from J, leaving 13 bases between.

The chain uses TRBV20-1 and TRBJ2-7; TRBD1 matches at 7 bases. CDR3 length: 14 amino acids. The J segment lost 3 bases and the V segment lost 4 bases, leaving 9 bases of the junction unmatched. Germline assignment: CDR1 DFQATT and CDR2 SNEGSKA (reference sequence). The CDR3 reads CSAIRGRGVYEQYF. CDR3 bases: TGCAGTGCTATAAGGGGGCGCGGCGTCTACGAGCAGTACTTC.

There are many counts of this clonotype. The V and J genes are TRBV10-3 and TRBJ2-5; TRBD2 aligns across 13 bases. The CDR3 has 16 amino acids. In germline, CDR1 is ENHRY, CDR2 SYGVKD. Trimming cost V 6 bases and J 3 bases; bases outside gene matches: 7. The chain's CDR3 is CAISTTSGRPKETQYF. The CDR3 coding sequence is TGTGCCATCAGCACGACTAGCGGGAGGCCCAAAGAGACCCAGTACTTC.

The table lists this clonotype with many counts. The rearrangement joins TRBV29-1 to TRBJ1-2; a weak D match, TRBD1 (5 bases). There are 13 residues in the CDR3. Trimming shortened V by 5 bases and J by 5 bases, and 15 bases separated the two germline ends. Germline V CDR1 and CDR2: SQVTM, ANQGSEA. CDR3 bases: TGCAGCGTTCGCGTAGGGGATCTTTATGGCTACACCTTC. Its protein is CSVRVGDLYGYTF.

In this sample, this clonotype turned up many times. A much larger clone sits a single nucleotide away, making a read error possible. No conserved phenylalanine or tryptophan ends this CDR3, so it is likely a read error. The chain carries TRBV10-3 and TRBJ1-2; 7 nucleotides line up with TRBD1. The germline gives CDR1 ENHRY, CDR2 SYGVKD. This CDR3 contains 15 residues. Germline trimming cut 6 bases from V and 1 base from J; bases unmatched to any gene: 8. The CDR3 here is CAIREQDRRNYGYTL. As DNA, the CDR3 is TGTGCCATCAGGGAACAGGACAGGCGTAACTATGGCTACACCCTC.

This clonotype was observed many times. The chain couples TRBV12-3 or TRBV12-4 to TRBJ2-5; perhaps TRBD1 as D (6 bases). Trimming stripped 5 bases from V and 5 bases from J, with 18 bases between. The CDR3 sequence is 15 residues long. This chain's CDR3 is CASSPTGRSGETQYF. The CDR3 DNA reads as TGTGCCAGCAGTCCGACAGGCCGGTCAGGGGAGACCCAGTACTTC.

This clonotype was seen a single time. The chain uses TRBV20-1 and TRBJ2-2; the D gene is possibly TRBD2 (6 bases). The CDR3 loop spans 14 amino acids. Between the trimmed V and J ends, which lost 5 bases and 6 bases, there was a span of 16 bases. The germline CDR1 and CDR2 sequences are DFQATT and SNEGSKA (reference sequence). The CDR3 region has the DNA TGCAGTGCTGGCGGGGTGGGGACCCCCGGGGAGCTGTTTTTT. Its translation: CSAGGVGTPGELFF.

In this sample, this clonotype turned up many times. The V and J genes are TRBV11-2 and TRBJ1-1; no reliable D call. The CDR3 is made up of 16 amino acids. The V and J ends lost 5 bases and 5 bases respectively, with 21 bases between them. CDR1 and CDR2 from the germline V gene are SGHAT and FQNNGV. DNA of the CDR3: TGTGCCAGCAGCATACCCCCGCGCGGGATGATTACTGAAGCTTTCTTT. Protein sequence: CASSIPPRGMITEAFF.

Only a few counts were recorded for this clonotype. The rearrangement links TRBV7-3 to TRBJ2-1; D is perhaps TRBD1 or TRBD2 (5 bases each). The V gene lost 1 base and the J gene lost 5 bases, with 9 bases spanning the gap. In germline, CDR1 is SGHTA, CDR2 FQGTGA. The CDR3 contains 14 residues. CDR3 sequence reads: CASSLSRDHNEQFF. The CDR3 DNA sequence: TGTGCCAGCAGCTTAAGCAGGGACCACAATGAGCAGTTCTTC.

Note on this clonotype: A clone one base away is much larger, so this may be a read error. The chain couples TRBV7-2 to TRBJ2-5, with TRBD2 matching over 7 bases. V shed 1 base, J shed 7 bases, and the junction held 6 bases outside the gene matches. The CDR3 covers 14 residues. The V gene's germline CDR1 is SGHTA and CDR2 FQGNSA. CDR3 in amino acids: CASSLVVGGGTQYF. CDR3 nucleotide sequence: TGTGCCAGCAGCTTAGTGGTGGGCGGGGGGACCCAGTACTTC.

The chain recombines TRBV30 with TRBJ1-6, with TRBD1 matching 7 bases. The CDR3 runs to 15 residues. Germline V gene sequence: CDR1 GTSNPN, CDR2 SVGIG (reference sequence). The V gene end was trimmed by 2 bases and the J gene end by 6 bases; junction bases not matched to a gene: 7. The CDR3 sequence: CAWSRRGQGNSPLHF. The CDR3 DNA reads TGTGCCTGGAGTAGAAGGGGGCAGGGTAATTCACCCCTCCACTTT.

In this sample, this clonotype turned up many times. The chain uses TRBV2 and TRBJ1-2; TRBD1 matches 7 bases. Germline values: CDR1 SNHLY, CDR2 FYNNEI. The CDR3 consists of 13 residues. The junction had 7 bases not matched to a gene; V was cut back by 6 bases and J by 6 bases. The CDR3 protein is CASRDDGQDGYTF. The DNA for the CDR3 is TGTGCCAGCAGAGACGACGGACAGGATGGCTACACCTTC. The variable domain in full, completed from reference TRBV2 and TRBJ1-2, reads EPEVTQTPSHQVTQMGQEVILRCVPISNHLYFYWYRQILGQKVEFLVSFYNNEISEKSEIFDDQFSVERPDGSNFTLKIRSTKLEDSAMYFCASRDDGQDGYTFGSGTRLTVV.

This clonotype was observed a handful of times. An end of the junction differs from the germline gene, which may be a read error. This chain uses TRBV7-7 with TRBJ2-5; a possible D gene is TRBD2 (5 bases). CDR3 size: 13 residues. Germline V gene sequence: CDR1 SSHAT, CDR2 FNYEAQ (reference sequence). CDR3 DNA sequence: TGTGCTAGCAGCTTGCGGGCGGGAGAGACCCAGTACTTC. Amino acids: CASSLRAGETQYF.

At least ten counts were recorded for this clonotype. The chain carries TRBV20-1 and TRBJ1-5; TRBD1 matches at 10 bases. This CDR3 spans 17 amino acids. Per germline, CDR1 DFQATT and CDR2 SNEGSKA (reference sequence). The V segment lost 2 bases and the J segment 3 bases; nucleotides outside the gene matches: 10. The chain's CDR3 is CSARRFGTGAYNQPQHF. Written as DNA, the CDR3 is TGCAGTGCTAGAAGGTTCGGGACAGGGGCCTACAATCAGCCCCAGCATTTT.

The rearrangement joins TRBV19 to TRBJ1-1; the D gene is possibly TRBD1 (6 bases). Germline values: CDR1 LNHDA, CDR2 SQIVND (reference sequence). There are 15 residues in the CDR3. Deletions cut 9 bases from V and 3 bases from J, with 20 bases between. The CDR3 sequence: CASSAWGRTDTEAFF. CDR3 coding DNA: TGTGCCAGCAGTGCATGGGGGCGTACAGACACTGAAGCTTTCTTT. Full variable domain (remainder filled in from reference TRBV19 and TRBJ1-1): DGGITQSPKYLFRKEGQNVTLSCEQNLNHDAMYWYRQDPGQGLRLIYYSQIVNDFQKGDIAEGYSVSREKKESFPLTVTSAQKNPTAFYLCASSAWGRTDTEAFFGQGTRLTVV.

The V and J genes are TRBV7-2 and TRBJ2-2, with TRBD1 matching 8 bases. J lost 4 bases, V lost 7 bases, and 5 bases had no gene match. Germline lookup yields CDR1 SGHTA and CDR2 FQGNSA. The CDR3 runs to 14 residues. Here the CDR3 DNA reads TGTGCCAGCACCATAACAGGGGGCACCGGGGAGCTGTTTTTT. Residues: CASTITGGTGELFF. Combining the CDR3 with reference TRBV7-2 and TRBJ2-2 gives the whole variable domain GAGVSQSPSNKVTEKGKDVELRCDPISGHTALYWYRQSLGQGLEFLIYFQGNSAPDKSGLPSDRFSAERTGGSVSTLTIQRTQQEDSAVYLCASTITGGTGELFFGEGSRLTVL.

The table lists this clonotype with many counts. The chain links TRBV4-2 to TRBJ2-7; tentatively, D is TRBD2 (7 bases). Trimming pared 0 bases from V and 12 bases from J, leaving 12 bases between. From germline, CDR1 is LGHNA and CDR2 YNFKEQ. The CDR3 is 12 residues long. This CDR3 reads CASSQDPGGTYF. The CDR3 bases are TGTGCCAGCAGCCAAGATCCGGGGGGCACGTACTTC.

This clonotype was observed many times. The CDR3 DNA is TGCGCCAGCAAACTAGCGGGAGGGCCCAACGAGCAGTACTTC. Its protein product is CASKLAGGPNEQYF. V and J are TRBV5-1 and TRBJ2-7, with 13 bases matching TRBD2. This CDR3 is 14 amino acids long. V dropped 6 bases and J dropped 5; count of bases not matched to a gene: 5. Germline CDR1 reads SGHRS; CDR2 reads YFSETQ.

In its sample, this clonotype was seen a few times. A single base separates this from a much larger clone, so it may be a read error. The chain joins TRBV6-5 to TRBJ2-7, with a weak D call TRBD1 (5 bases). Germline-derived CDR1 and CDR2 are MNHEY and SVGAGI. This CDR3 spans 13 amino acids. The germline V and J ends were trimmed by 2 bases and 0 bases, with 5 bases remaining between them. Here the CDR3 reads CASSYDSSYEQYF. CDR3 sequence (DNA): TGTGCCAGCAGTTACGACAGCTCCTACGAGCAGTACTTC.

The chain has TRBV12-3 or TRBV12-4 and TRBJ1-1, with D hard to call. CDR3 length equals 13 residues. Trimming shortened V by 6 bases and J by 6 bases, and 14 bases separated the two germline ends. This CDR3 reads CASREQTRPEAFF. As DNA, the CDR3 is TGTGCCAGCAGAGAACAGACAAGACCTGAAGCTTTCTTT.

A single count supports this clonotype. It may be a read error: a sequence one base away is much more abundant. This sequence joins TRBV6-6 and TRBJ1-4; no definite D call. CDR1 and CDR2 (germline): MNHNY, SVGAGI (reference sequence). CDR3 length: 16 residues. Deletions cut 5 bases from V and 5 bases from J, with 18 bases between. CDR3 protein: CASSQYPQLTNEKLFF. In DNA form, the CDR3 reads TGTGCCAGCAGTCAATATCCACAGCTTACAAATGAAAAACTGTTTTTT.

This clonotype was found many times. The chain carries TRBV5-1 and TRBJ1-4; 7 nucleotides match TRBD1. This CDR3 comprises 15 residues. The ends lost 5 bases at V and 6 bases at J; junction bases unmatched: 10. Looked up from germline, CDR1 is SGHRS and CDR2 is YFSETQ. The CDR3 coding sequence is TGCGCCAGCAGACCACAGGGGAGGCCCCATGAAAAACTGTTTTTT. Translating gives CASRPQGRPHEKLFF.

This clonotype was seen a single time. This sequence joins TRBV13 and TRBJ1-2; TRBD1 aligns across 8 bases. V shed 7 bases, J shed 6 bases, and the junction held 4 bases outside the gene matches. The CDR3 loop spans 12 amino acids. Germline values: CDR1 PRHDT, CDR2 FYEKMQ (reference sequence). CDR3 nucleotide sequence: TGTGCCAGCAAGTACAGGGGGAATGGCTACACCTTC. It encodes CASKYRGNGYTF.